These T cell receptor beta chains were read from a single sample in a study of blood T cells in healthy people across ages. In TCRdb, the 5' RACE reads were re-called with MiXCR into one record per CDR3 protein. In the table there are approximately 900,000 distinct CDR3 sequences, under 35% of which are singletons. The same sample was also studied in work on T cells of mothers and their children.

The sequenced sample was blood. These receptors all come from a middle-aged woman in good health. Both conserved end residues are part of each CDR3. Each record gives: CDR3 protein, CDR3 DNA, V gene, D gene, CDR3 length, J gene, clone size. The D gene is left open where the match is weak. Size is stated for part of the rows, as once, few or many counts, or as a class when the clone is expanded.

CASSPGVGWETQYF,TGTGCCAGCAGTCCAGGGGTCGGCTGGGAGACCCAGTACTTC,TRBV27,NA,14,TRBJ2-5,NA
CASGTSGTDTQYF,TGTGCCAGCGGGACTAGCGGCACAGATACGCAGTATTTT,TRBV12-3/TRBV12-4,TRBD2,13,TRBJ2-3,NA
CASRRLAFYNEQFF,TGTGCCAGTAGGCGACTAGCATTTTACAATGAGCAGTTCTTC,TRBV19,TRBD2,14,TRBJ2-1,few
CASSLTVSSYNEQFF,TGCGCCAGCAGCTTGACGGTGAGCTCCTACAATGAGCAGTTCTTC,TRBV5-1,NA,15,TRBJ2-1,many
CASPRAGGGTGELFF,TGTGCCAGCCCCCGGGCAGGGGGGGGTACCGGGGAGCTGTTTTTT,TRBV25-1,NA,15,TRBJ2-2,few
CSLPGILAKNIQYF,TGCAGTCTCCCGGGGATCCTAGCCAAAAACATTCAGTACTTC,TRBV20-1,NA,14,TRBJ2-4,NA
CASSQATSGPTDTQYF,TGTGCCAGCAGCCAGGCGACTAGCGGCCCCACAGATACGCAGTATTTT,TRBV4-2,TRBD2,16,TRBJ2-3,NA
CSAPLGGDYEQYF,TGCAGTGCCCCCCTGGGGGGTGACTACGAGCAGTACTTC,TRBV20-1,NA,13,TRBJ2-7,many
CASSLVEASQYF,TGTGCCAGCAGCTTAGTCGAGGCAAGCCAGTACTTC,TRBV11-2,NA,12,TRBJ2-5,few
CASSFESLAGVYEQYF,TGTGCCAGCAGCTTTGAGAGCCTAGCGGGAGTCTACGAGCAGTACTTC,TRBV7-2,TRBD2,16,TRBJ2-7,many
CASSALPGGQDEQFF,TGCGCCAGCAGCGCATTGCCGGGGGGGCAGGATGAGCAGTTCTTC,TRBV5-1,TRBD2,15,TRBJ2-1,many
CATRQGANYGYTF,TGTGCCACCCGACAGGGGGCGAACTATGGCTACACCTTC,TRBV24-1,TRBD1,13,TRBJ1-2,NA
CASSPQGGGGNTIYF,TGTGCCAGCAGCCCCCAAGGCGGGGGTGGAAACACCATATATTTT,TRBV11-2,NA,15,TRBJ1-3,NA
CASSPAWTANTEAFF,TGTGCCAGCTCACCAGCTTGGACCGCGAACACTGAAGCTTTCTTT,TRBV18,NA,15,TRBJ1-1,NA
CASSFGRGLSNTEAFF,TGCGCCAGCAGCTTCGGTAGGGGGCTATCGAACACCGAAGCTTTCTTT,TRBV5-1,TRBD1,16,TRBJ1-1,NA
CASSPRVTDNTEAFF,TGTGCCAGCTCACCACGGGTCACGGATAACACTGAAGCTTTCTTT,TRBV18,NA,15,TRBJ1-1,NA
CASSSQVIRPGMNTEAFF,TGTGCCAGCAGTTCCCAGGTAATTCGGCCCGGAATGAACACTGAAGCTTTCTTT,TRBV12-3/TRBV12-4,NA,18,TRBJ1-1,few
CASSLGPGAYGYTF,TGTGCCAGCAGCTTAGGTCCGGGCGCGTATGGCTACACCTTC,TRBV7-2,NA,14,TRBJ1-2,NA
CASSLVGAAANYGYTF,TGCGCCAGCAGCTTGGTTGGGGCAGCAGCTAACTATGGCTACACCTTC,TRBV5-1,NA,16,TRBJ1-2,few
CASSPYNTGELFF,TGTGCCAGCAGCCCCTACAACACCGGGGAGCTGTTTTTT,TRBV6-2/TRBV6-3,NA,13,TRBJ2-2,NA
CATSRTIGGSYEQFF,TGTGCCACCAGCCGGACGATCGGTGGATCCTACGAGCAGTTCTTC,TRBV15,NA,15,TRBJ2-1,NA
CASSLEAPNSGNTIYF,TGTGCCAGCAGCTTAGAGGCTCCTAACTCTGGAAACACCATATATTTT,TRBV7-8,NA,16,TRBJ1-3,NA
CASSGAGTGVNEKLFF,TGTGCCAGCAGCGGGGCCGGGACGGGAGTAAATGAAAAACTGTTTTTT,TRBV28,NA,16,TRBJ1-4,few
CASSLTLWGGEQYF,TGTGCCAGCAGTTTAACTCTATGGGGTGGCGAGCAGTACTTC,TRBV27,NA,14,TRBJ2-7,many
CASSSLGGYTEAFF,TGTGCCAGCAGTTCTCTGGGGGGGTACACTGAAGCTTTCTTT,TRBV28,NA,14,TRBJ1-1,NA
CRGRRVGYGYTF,TGCAGGGGACGAAGGGTTGGCTATGGCTACACCTTC,TRBV20-1,NA,12,TRBJ1-2,many
CASSPRVAGTEAFF,TGCGCCAGCAGCCCACGAGTTGCGGGCACTGAAGCTTTCTTT,TRBV4-3,NA,14,TRBJ1-1,NA
CASNWAGTGTYEQYF,TGTGCCAGCAATTGGGCCGGGACAGGCACCTACGAGCAGTACTTC,TRBV27,TRBD1,15,TRBJ2-7,NA
CASSLDRGGTEAFF,TGCGCCAGCAGCCTCGACAGGGGGGGCACTGAAGCTTTCTTT,TRBV7-2,TRBD1,14,TRBJ1-1,few
CSARDRVEAFF,TGCAGTGCTAGAGACAGGGTTGAAGCTTTCTTT,TRBV20-1,NA,11,TRBJ1-1,few
CASSLDLSGGTDTQYF,TGCGCCAGCAGCTTAGACCTTAGCGGGGGGACAGATACGCAGTATTTT,TRBV5-1,TRBD2,16,TRBJ2-3,NA
CAISVGVANEQYF,TGTGCCATCAGTGTTGGAGTCGCGAACGAGCAGTACTTC,TRBV10-3,NA,13,TRBJ2-7,many
CSTGNSYEQYF,TGCAGCACTGGGAACAGCTACGAGCAGTACTTC,TRBV29-1,NA,11,TRBJ2-7,NA
CSVALQGKGYTF,TGCAGCGTGGCCTTACAGGGTAAAGGCTACACCTTC,TRBV29-1,NA,12,TRBJ1-2,many
CASSQDGGYTEAFF,TGCGCCAGCAGCCAAGATGGGGGGTACACTGAAGCTTTCTTT,TRBV4-1,NA,14,TRBJ1-1,few
CASSQPGLDEQFF,TGTGCCAGCAGCCAACCAGGGCTCGATGAGCAGTTCTTC,TRBV3-1,NA,13,TRBJ2-1,few
CSVDGSGGFGTEFF,TGCAGCGTTGATGGTAGCGGGGGTTTTGGTACGGAGTTCTTC,TRBV29-1,TRBD2,14,TRBJ2-1,once
CASSIVGTADTGELFF,TGTGCCAGCAGCATAGTTGGAACGGCGGACACCGGGGAGCTGTTTTTT,TRBV9,NA,16,TRBJ2-2,NA
CASSLGWTEVYEQYF,TGTGCCAGCAGCTTAGGCTGGACTGAAGTTTACGAGCAGTACTTC,TRBV7-2,NA,15,TRBJ2-7,NA